This T cell receptor (beta chain) was obtained from a study of T cells after posttransplantation cyclophosphamide. The related graft donor's blood sample was taken on the day of bone marrow donation. Turning to this clone: Its antigen remains unidentified.

The protocol was immunoSEQ multiplex PCR, while the TCRdb copy is restricted to in-frame clones and leaves out a portion. The sample contains roughly 18,000 clones, approximately 87% of which appear only once. The CDR3 is 15 residues long. CDR1 and CDR2 from the germline V gene are KGHSH and LQKENI. The germline V and J ends were trimmed by 3 bases and 2 bases, with 8 bases remaining between them. Points from the study as a whole: TRB overlap between skin or GI tissue T cells and blood was limited. Donor CD8+ memory clones often dominated recipient blood repertoires at later times. After PTCy, TRB diversity resembled that of CNI/methotrexate controls.

Sample: memory CD4+ T cells sorted from blood. The chain recombines TRBV18 with TRBJ1-6, with D maybe TRBD1 (6 bases). The source of this sequence is a man aged 25 to 40 in good health and a related stem cell transplant donor. Written as DNA, the CDR3 is TGTGCCAGCTCACCCACAGGGCCCTATAATTCACCCCTCCACTTT. This sequence encodes CASSPTGPYNSPLHF.